The 5 T cell receptor beta chains presented below share a single source sample, sequenced in a study of identical twins. One entry per CDR3 protein results from TCRdb running MiXCR on the 5' RACE reads. This sample has hundreds of thousands of distinct CDR3 sequences, with 10% to 15% found just once. Separately, the same data were catalogued under a study of yellow fever vaccine responses in identical twins.

Sequencing was performed on CD8+ T cells sorted from blood. Source of these receptors: a woman aged 18-29 years in good health.

There are a few counts of this clonotype. The chain uses TRBV2 and TRBJ1-4; D is possibly TRBD1 (6 bases). Germline CDR1 is SNHLY and CDR2 is FYNNEI. The CDR3 spans 15 residues. V shed 0 bases and J shed 3 bases, with 8 bases lying between them. Written as DNA, the CDR3 is TGTGCCAGCAGTGAAGCGACAGGACCTAATGAAAAACTGTTTTTT. As protein: CASSEATGPNEKLFF.

The V gene is TRBV6-1, the J gene TRBJ2-1, with 9 bases matching TRBD1. The CDR3 sequence is 15 residues long. V shed 2 bases and J 8 bases; nucleotides not matched to a gene: 7. Germline CDR1 MNHNS, CDR2 SASEGT. CDR3 region: CASSEWVTGGYEQFF. Here the CDR3 DNA reads TGTGCCAGCAGTGAATGGGTAACAGGGGGCTATGAGCAGTTCTTC.

The chain employs TRBV3-1 and TRBJ1-1; D is possibly TRBD1 (6 bases). With 1 base removed from V and 1 base from J, the gap between germline ends came to 10 bases. The CDR3 has 15 amino acids. Looked up from germline, CDR1 is LGHDT and CDR2 is YNNKEL (reference sequence). The CDR3 sequence: CASSQGWGPNTEAFF. The DNA of the CDR3 is TGTGCCAGCAGCCAAGGGTGGGGGCCGAACACTGAAGCTTTCTTT.

This clonotype was counted ten times or more. The rearrangement uses TRBV5-1 and TRBJ1-1, with D unclear. This CDR3 comprises 14 residues. The V end lost 1 base, the J end lost 0 bases, and 7 bases lay between the germline ends. Germline CDR1 is SGHRS and CDR2 is YFSETQ. CDR3 sequence: CASSLSYMNTEAFF. CDR3 DNA sequence: TGCGCCAGCAGCTTGTCGTACATGAACACTGAAGCTTTCTTT. The entire variable domain, with the rest obtained from reference TRBV5-1 and TRBJ1-1, is as follows: KAGVTQTPRYLIKTRGQQVTLSCSPISGHRSVSWYQQTPGQGLQFLFEYFSETQRNKGNFPGRFSGRQFSNSRSEMNVSTLELGDSALYLCASSLSYMNTEAFFGQGTRLTVV.

This chain joins TRBV12-3 or TRBV12-4 and TRBJ2-1, with 8 bases lining up with TRBD1. CDR3 length: 12 residues. V dropped 10 bases and J dropped 12; count of bases not matched to a gene: 11. CDR3 DNA sequence: TGTGCCACCAAGGACAGGGAGAAATGGCAGTTCTTC. Its translation is CATKDREKWQFF.